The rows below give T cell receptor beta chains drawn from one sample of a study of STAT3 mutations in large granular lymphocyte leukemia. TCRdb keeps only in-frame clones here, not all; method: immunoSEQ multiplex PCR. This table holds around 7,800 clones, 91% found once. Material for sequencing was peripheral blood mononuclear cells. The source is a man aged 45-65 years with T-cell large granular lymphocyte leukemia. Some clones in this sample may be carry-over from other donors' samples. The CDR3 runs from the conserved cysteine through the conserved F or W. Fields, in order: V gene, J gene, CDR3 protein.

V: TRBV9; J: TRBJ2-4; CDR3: CASSDRDQNIQYF
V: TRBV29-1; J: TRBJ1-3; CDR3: CSMLRGNTIYF
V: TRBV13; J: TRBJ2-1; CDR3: CASSLGGTHSYNEQFF
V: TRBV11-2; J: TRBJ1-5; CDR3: CASSYDSNQPQHF
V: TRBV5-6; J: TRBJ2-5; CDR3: CASSFYRETQYF
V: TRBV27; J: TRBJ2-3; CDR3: CASSLWQGATDTQYF
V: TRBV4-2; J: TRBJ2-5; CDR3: CASSQDFSGQETQYF
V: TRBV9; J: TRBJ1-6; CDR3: CASSPGGGTSPLHF
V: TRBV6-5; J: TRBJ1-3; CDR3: CATTFGAGNTIYF
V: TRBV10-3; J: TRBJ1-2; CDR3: CAISESGTGFGYTF
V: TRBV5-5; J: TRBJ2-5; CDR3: CASSFPGGRETQYF
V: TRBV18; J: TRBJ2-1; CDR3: CASSPASGGLLSYNEQFF
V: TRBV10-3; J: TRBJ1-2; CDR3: CAISRDLNYGYTF
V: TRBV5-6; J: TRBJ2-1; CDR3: CASQRGEYTHEQFF
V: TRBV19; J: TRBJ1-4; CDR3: CASSKEGRANEKLFF
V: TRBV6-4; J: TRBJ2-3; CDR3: CASSSGSTDTQYF